A selection of T cell receptor beta chains follows, all from one sample in a study of spatial heterogeneity in lung cancer. TCRdb re-derived calls from the 5' RACE reads in MiXCR, one entry per CDR3 protein. This table has about 120,000 distinct CDR3 sequences, 9% to 15% appearing once. Material: PBMCs, obtained at follow-up. The receptor set was obtained from a male donor with early-stage non-small cell lung cancer. The CDR3 runs from the conserved cysteine through the conserved F or W. D genes are given only for firm matches. Clone size is stated in some rows and not others, as once, few, many or a class when expanded.

V	length	D	size	J	DNA	CDR3
TRBV6-1	12	-	few	TRBJ2-7	TGTGCCAGCAGTGAAGTGGGTTACGAGCAGTACTTC	CASSEVGYEQYF
TRBV7-2	14	-	many	TRBJ2-3	TGTGCCAGCAGCTCACGACTCCTCACAGATACGCAGTATTTT	CASSSRLLTDTQYF
TRBV5-1	14	-	many	TRBJ2-7	TGCGCCAGCAGCTTAGGGCAGCCCGGTCGCGAGCAGTACTTC	CASSLGQPGREQYF
TRBV18	15	-	-	TRBJ1-2	TGTGCCAGCTCACCCGTGACAGTTTCTAACTATGGCTACACCTTC	CASSPVTVSNYGYTF
TRBV5-6	14	TRBD1	many	TRBJ2-5	TGTGCCAGCAGCTCCACAGGGGGCGAAGAGACCCAGTACTTC	CASSSTGGEETQYF
TRBV6-6	13	TRBD1	-	TRBJ2-7	TGTGCCAGCCAAACAGGGGGTTACTACGAGCAGTACTTC	CASQTGGYYEQYF
TRBV7-2	15	-	many	TRBJ1-3	TGTGCCAGCAGCTTATGGGCAGGGCAAGCGAACACCATATATTTT	CASSLWAGQANTIYF
TRBV15	16	-	many	TRBJ2-3	TGTGCCACCAGCAGACCCCAGGGTCTGAGCACAGATACGCAGTATTTT	CATSRPQGLSTDTQYF
TRBV7-9	11	-	few	TRBJ2-7	TGTGCCAGCAGCTTAGATCACGAGCAGTACTTC	CASSLDHEQYF
TRBV6-5	15	TRBD1	few	TRBJ1-2	TGTGCCAGCAGTGTGGTCGGACAGGGTTTCCGTGGCTACACCTTC	CASSVVGQGFRGYTF
TRBV10-3	11	-	-	TRBJ2-2	TGTGCCATCAGTGAGTCATGGAAGCTGTTTTTT	CAISESWKLFF
TRBV5-1	11	-	many	TRBJ2-7	TGCGCCAGCAGCTTGGAGCACGAGCAGTACTTC	CASSLEHEQYF
TRBV20-1	17	-	-	TRBJ1-3	TGCAGTGCTAGACCTGCTAATCTCGGGGTAGGAGGAAACACCATATATTTT	CSARPANLGVGGNTIYF
TRBV7-9	11	-	-	TRBJ1-6	TGTGCCACCGCACCGAGGGGGGCCCTCCACTTT	CATAPRGALHF
TRBV7-2	14	-	few	TRBJ2-5	TGTGCCAGCAGCTTAATGTCGGATCAAGGTGCCCAGTACTTC	CASSLMSDQGAQYF
TRBV20-1	14	TRBD1	-	TRBJ1-2	TGCAGTGCTGGACAGGGTACAAATAACTATGGCTACACCTTC	CSAGQGTNNYGYTF
TRBV7-9	13	-	few	TRBJ1-2	TGTGCCAGCAGCGCTTCAGAGAACTATGGCTACACCTTC	CASSASENYGYTF
TRBV29-1	11	-	many	TRBJ1-2	TGCAGCACCCTTCAGGGTGGTGGCTACACCTTC	CSTLQGGGYTF
TRBV28	14	-	many	TRBJ1-3	TGTGCCAGCAGTTCCCCCGGGTCTGGAAACACCATATATTTT	CASSSPGSGNTIYF
TRBV9	17	TRBD2	few	TRBJ2-3	TGTGCCAGCAGCGTCTCTAGCGGTTCATCTAGCACAGATACGCAGTATTTT	CASSVSSGSSSTDTQYF
TRBV29-1	13	-	-	TRBJ2-7	TGCAGCGTTACAGGGCCTAGCTCCTACGAGCAGTACTTC	CSVTGPSSYEQYF
TRBV20-1	14	-	many	TRBJ1-6	TGCAGTGCTCCCAATTGGGGGGCGGACTCACCCCTCCACTTT	CSAPNWGADSPLHF
TRBV29-1	13	-	-	TRBJ2-3	TGCAGCGTCAAAGGGAGGTACACAGATACGCAGTATTTT	CSVKGRYTDTQYF
TRBV9	15	TRBD1	-	TRBJ2-7	TGTGCCAGCAGTCCCTCCGGGACAGTCGCCTACGAGCAGTACTTC	CASSPSGTVAYEQYF
TRBV9	16	TRBD2	many	TRBJ2-3	TGTGCCAGCAGCGTAGCTCCGCGGGGGGCTGCAGATACGCAGTATTTT	CASSVAPRGAADTQYF
TRBV3-1	17	-	-	TRBJ1-1	TGTGCCAGCAGCCAAGAGCTAGGTTTAGGTCGGGACACTGAAGCTTTCTTT	CASSQELGLGRDTEAFF
TRBV29-1	15	-	-	TRBJ1-3	TGCAGCGTTGTTGCCGCAGGAATCTCTGGAAACACCATATATTTT	CSVVAAGISGNTIYF
TRBV4-1	15	-	few	TRBJ2-2	TGCGCCAGCAGCCAAGATGCAAGTTACACCGGGGAGCTGTTTTTT	CASSQDASYTGELFF
TRBV7-9	15	-	few	TRBJ1-2	TGTGCCAGCAGCCCCGACCTGACAGGACGGGCCGGCTACACCTTC	CASSPDLTGRAGYTF
TRBV29-1	15	-	-	TRBJ2-6	TGCAGCGTTCAGGGGGGCGGCTCTGGGGCCAACGTCCTGACTTTC	CSVQGGGSGANVLTF
TRBV29-1	12	-	few	TRBJ2-7	TGCAGCGTTGAAGACGGTTTCTACGAGCAGTACTTC	CSVEDGFYEQYF
TRBV5-1	12	-	few	TRBJ1-6	TGCGCCAGCAGCCCCAAAGGGGCACCCCTCCACTTT	CASSPKGAPLHF
TRBV20-1	12	TRBD1	many	TRBJ2-7	TGCAGTGCTGTTCAGGGGGACGCCGGGCAGTACTTC	CSAVQGDAGQYF
TRBV7-2	16	TRBD2	few	TRBJ2-1	TGTGCCAGCAGCCGACGACTAGCGGGGACAGACAATGAGCAGTTCTTC	CASSRRLAGTDNEQFF
TRBV12-3/TRBV12-4	15	TRBD1	few	TRBJ1-1	TGTGCCAGCAGTAGAGGGGACAGGTTGAGCACTGAAGCTTTCTTT	CASSRGDRLSTEAFF